These 14 T cell receptor beta chains originate from one sample sequenced in a study of blood T cell repertoires in COVID-19 (dated by TCRdb to about 2020). Library preparation used the immunoSEQ multiplex PCR assay. The source is immuneACCESS, and TCRdb retained only in-frame sequences with V and J called. Part of the clones is not carried over; for the studies checked, unresolved V genes explain less than half of this, and the remainder is unexplained. In all, the sample holds tens of thousands of clones, and 80% to 90% of those were seen once. The ten largest account for roughly 8% of the sample. The sequenced sample was peripheral blood. The receptor source for this set is a woman in her 70s with active COVID-19.

This rearrangement joins TRBV28 to TRBJ1-2; no clear D gene. The V gene lost 3 bases and the J gene lost 5 bases, with 13 bases spanning the gap. The CDR3 covers 14 residues. Germline V gene data show CDR1 as MDHEN and CDR2 as SYDVKM. This CDR3 reads CASSFRQAPYGYTF. For the CDR3, the DNA is TGTGCCAGCAGTTTTCGGCAGGCCCCTTATGGCTACACCTTC.

This CDR3 is CASSFLTGTGTFSGNTIYF. Here the CDR3 DNA reads TGTGCCAGCAGTTTCCTAACCGGGACAGGGACCTTCTCTGGAAACACCATATATTTT. The chain has TRBV28 and TRBJ1-3; TRBD1 matches 9 bases. Per the germline V gene, CDR1 is MDHEN and CDR2 is SYDVKM. Trimming at V came to 3 bases and at J to 0 bases, leaving 12 bases not matched to a gene. The CDR3 sequence is 19 residues long.

This clone appeared once. The chain is built from TRBV5-1 and TRBJ1-1; 9 bases fit TRBD1. With V trimmed by 5 bases and J by 1 base, 3 bases remained unmatched. This CDR3 contains 14 residues. CDR1 and CDR2 from the germline V gene are SGHRS and YFSETQ. CDR3: CASRRTGENTEAFF. The DNA for the CDR3 is TGCGCCAGCAGGAGGACAGGGGAGAACACTGAAGCTTTCTTT.

This clone is a singleton in its sample. The chain employs TRBV28 and TRBJ1-4, with D tentatively TRBD1 (5 bases). Germline values: CDR1 MDHEN, CDR2 SYDVKM. V was shortened by 7 bases and J by 5 bases, with 17 bases between the two germline ends. This CDR3 is 15 amino acids long. In nucleotides, the CDR3 is TGTGCCAGCACCCCGGCGGGGACCAAAAATGAAAAACTGTTTTTT. This sequence encodes CASTPAGTKNEKLFF.

The chain recombines TRBV2 with TRBJ2-7, with a weak D call TRBD1 (6 bases). Germline-derived CDR1 and CDR2 are SNHLY and FYNNEI. V was shortened by 7 bases and J by 1 base, with 14 bases between the two germline ends. There are 14 residues in the CDR3. The CDR3 sequence is CASTLVGQSYEQYF. CDR3 in DNA: TGTGCCAGCACGTTGGTGGGACAATCCTACGAGCAGTACTTC.

The genes are TRBV19 and TRBJ1-4; D possibly corresponds to TRBD1 (5 bases). CDR1 and CDR2 from the germline V gene are LNHDA and SQIVND (reference sequence). This CDR3 spans 14 amino acids. Trimming pared 3 bases from V and 8 bases from J, leaving 13 bases between. The CDR3, as DNA: TGTGCCAGTAGTATGAAGGGGTTCGGAGAAAAACTGTTTTTT. This codes for CASSMKGFGEKLFF.

This clone was observed once. CDR3 bases: TGTGCCAGCAGCCAAGGGCTAGCGGGAGTCGAGCAGTACTTC. Translation: CASSQGLAGVEQYF. The V and J genes are TRBV3-1 (or the pseudogene TRBV3-2) and TRBJ2-7; 10 nucleotides align to TRBD2. Per the germline V gene, CDR1 is LGHDT and CDR2 is YNNKEL (reference sequence). The CDR3 is 14 amino acids. The V and J ends lost 1 base and 6 bases, in that order; junction bases with no gene match: 3.

V gene TRBV5-1 combines with J gene TRBJ2-1; a weak D match, TRBD1 (5 bases). Trimming stripped 1 base from V and 5 bases from J, with 13 bases between. Germline V CDR1 and CDR2: SGHRS, YFSETQ. The CDR3 totals 15 residues. In DNA, the CDR3 is TGCGCCAGCAGCTTGTGGCAGGGTGCCCACAATGAGCAGTTCTTC. Its protein product is CASSLWQGAHNEQFF.

CDR3 coding DNA: TGTGCCAGCAGCTTGCGGCTAGCGGAGCTAGCCAAAAACATTCAGTACTTC. Its protein product is CASSLRLAELAKNIQYF. This chain links TRBV7-2 with TRBJ2-4; 7 positions match TRBD2. The CDR3 totals 17 residues. The V and J ends lost 3 bases and 0 bases, in that order; junction bases with no gene match: 8. Germline V gene data show CDR1 as SGHTA and CDR2 as FQGNSA.

The chain links TRBV7-9 to TRBJ1-5; the D is unclear. Germline V CDR1 and CDR2: SEHNR, FQNEAQ (reference sequence). Trimming removed 1 base from V and 4 bases from J, with 11 bases in between. The CDR3 runs 15 residues. The CDR3 spells CASSLGSGVNQPQHF. DNA of the CDR3: TGTGCCAGCAGCTTAGGGTCCGGGGTTAATCAGCCCCAGCATTTT.

The V gene is TRBV5-1, the J gene TRBJ2-1; 10 positions agree with TRBD2. With V trimmed by 6 bases and J by 4 bases, 4 bases remained unmatched. In germline, CDR1 is SGHRS, CDR2 YFSETQ. This CDR3 is built from 14 residues. Here the CDR3 DNA reads TGCGCCAGCACCGGGACTAGCGTATACAATGAGCAGTTCTTC. It codes for CASTGTSVYNEQFF. Full variable domain (outside the CDR3, taken from reference TRBV5-1 and TRBJ2-1): KAGVTQTPRYLIKTRGQQVTLSCSPISGHRSVSWYQQTPGQGLQFLFEYFSETQRNKGNFPGRFSGRQFSNSRSEMNVSTLELGDSALYLCASTGTSVYNEQFFGPGTRLTVL.

This clone came up once. The chain carries TRBV12-5 and TRBJ2-2, with D tentatively TRBD2 (6 bases). Germline values: CDR1 LGHNT, CDR2 FRNRAP. This CDR3 is built from 16 residues. Trimming removed 1 base from V and 0 bases from J, with 9 bases in between. CDR3 residues: CASGLGPGANTGELFF. The DNA for the CDR3 is TGTGCTAGTGGTTTGGGACCGGGGGCGAACACCGGGGAGCTGTTTTTT.

This chain uses TRBV19 with TRBJ2-2; TRBD2 aligns across 7 bases. The CDR3 has 15 amino acids. V was clipped by 1 base and J by 5 bases; unmatched bases: 4. CDR1 and CDR2 from the germline V gene are LNHDA and SQIVND (reference sequence). The CDR3 coding sequence is TGTGCCAGTAGTATAGGGAGGACTAGGACCGGGGAGCTGTTTTTT. Translated, it gives CASSIGRTRTGELFF.

V usage is TRBV11-2 and J usage is TRBJ1-1; TRBD1 is a possible D gene (5 bases). Germline loops: CDR1 SGHAT, CDR2 FQNNGV. With 1 base removed from V and 4 bases from J, the gap between germline ends came to 10 bases. The CDR3 loop spans 14 amino acids. The CDR3 bases are TGTGCCAGCAGCTTAGCGTGGCAGGGCACTGAAGCTTTCTTT. Translation: CASSLAWQGTEAFF.